Listed here are 23 T cell receptor beta chains from one sample, sequenced in a study of T-cell memory formation after mild COVID-19. TCRdb reprocessed the 5' RACE reads via MiXCR and lists one record per CDR3 protein. This repertoire shows fewer than 60,000 distinct CDR3 sequences, approximately 30% found once; its top ten account for around 40%. Sequencing used PBMCs or a T cell subset sorted from them (not recorded which). Receptor source: a man younger than 30 who had mild COVID-19 (a few samples of this study predate the infection). Cell type and time point are not known.

This clonotype appeared a single time. The chain has TRBV20-1 and TRBJ2-3, with TRBD2 identical over 9 bases. V lost 1 base to trimming and J lost 3 bases; unmatched junction nucleotides: 14. The germline CDR1 and CDR2 sequences are DFQATT and SNEGSKA (reference sequence). The CDR3 loop spans 18 amino acids. In DNA, the CDR3 is TGCAGTGCTAGAGGTGGAAGCGGGGGGCCCACGGGGACAGATACGCAGTATTTT. This sequence encodes CSARGGSGGPTGTDTQYF.

This clonotype was seen only a few times. The chain is built from TRBV29-1 and TRBJ2-7; 8 bases line up with TRBD2. From germline, CDR1 is SQVTM and CDR2 ANQGSEA. CDR3 length: 15 residues. Trimming at V came to 4 bases and at J to 0 bases, leaving 8 bases not matched to a gene. This chain's CDR3 is CSVVAAGESSYEQYV. The DNA of the CDR3 is TGCAGCGTTGTGGCAGCGGGGGAGAGCTCCTACGAGCAGTACGTC.

This chain links TRBV30 with TRBJ1-6, with TRBD1 identical over 8 bases. Trimming took 3 bases from V and 2 from J; bases not matched to a gene: 3. The V gene's germline CDR1 is GTSNPN and CDR2 SVGIG (reference sequence). The CDR3 sequence is 15 residues long. CDR3 DNA sequence: TGTGCCTGGAGGGGGGACAGGACCTATAATTCACCCCTCCACTTT. Translated: CAWRGDRTYNSPLHF.

With respect to this clonotype: At one boundary the junction diverges from the germline segment, which might be a read error. The gene calls are TRBV12-3 or TRBV12-4 and TRBJ1-5; D gene ambiguous. The CDR3 covers 13 residues. The CDR3 coding sequence is TGTGCCAGCAGTTATGGTAGCCATCAGCCCCAGCATTTT. The encoded protein is CASSYGSHQPQHF.

The chain has TRBV7-9 and TRBJ2-7; 8 nucleotides line up with TRBD1. The CDR3 is made up of 15 amino acids. In germline, CDR1 is SEHNR, CDR2 FQNEAQ (reference sequence). Unmatched junction bases numbered 7, after V lost 1 base and J lost 5 bases. CDR3 sequence reads: CASSLVGNRGNEQYF. The CDR3 bases are TGTGCCAGCAGCTTAGTGGGGAACAGGGGGAACGAGCAGTACTTC.

This rearrangement joins TRBV6-5 to TRBJ2-1; D uncertain. V lost 3 bases, J lost 8 bases, and 14 bases lay in between. Germline V lookup: CDR1 MNHEY, CDR2 SVGAGI. The CDR3 covers 14 residues. CDR3: CASSYSRATDEQFF. In DNA form, the CDR3 reads TGTGCCAGCAGTTATTCAAGAGCTACAGATGAGCAGTTCTTC.

This chain connects TRBV12-3 or TRBV12-4 to TRBJ2-4, with a tentative D call TRBD1 (5 bases). The V and J ends lost 5 bases and 4 bases respectively, with 15 bases between them. The CDR3 spans 15 residues. The CDR3 here is CASSDLRVSKNIQYF. For the CDR3, the DNA is TGTGCCAGCAGTGACCTCAGGGTGTCGAAAAACATTCAGTACTTC.

The rearrangement uses TRBV29-1 and TRBJ1-1; D is undetermined. CDR3 length equals 11 residues. Trimming stripped 4 bases from V and 10 bases from J, with 13 bases between. Germline V CDR1 and CDR2: SQVTM, ANQGSEA. The DNA for the CDR3 is TGCAGCGTTGCAGCCAGATCGGTAGCTTTCTTT. This codes for CSVAARSVAFF.

This clonotype appeared many times. This chain uses TRBV7-3 with TRBJ2-3; D is possibly TRBD1 or TRBD2 (5 bases each). CDR3 length equals 15 residues. Germline CDR1 reads SGHTA; CDR2 reads FQGTGA. V was clipped by 3 bases and J by 6 bases, with 16 bases between them. CDR3 in amino acids: CASSFGGFRKDTQYF. In DNA form, the CDR3 reads TGTGCCAGCAGCTTTGGGGGTTTTAGAAAGGATACGCAGTATTTT.

This clonotype was picked up a small number of times. The V call is TRBV4-1, the J call TRBJ1-1; D uncertain. The CDR3 covers 13 residues. With 3 bases removed from V and 1 base from J, the gap between germline ends came to 6 bases. Germline V gene sequence: CDR1 MGHRA, CDR2 YSYEKL. CDR3 sequence: CASSQVQNTEAFF. For the CDR3, the DNA is TGCGCCAGCAGCCAGGTTCAGAACACTGAAGCTTTCTTT.

This clonotype was seen a few times. V gene TRBV2 combines with J gene TRBJ1-2; 10 bases fit TRBD1. The CDR3 contains 17 residues. CDR1 is SNHLY and CDR2 is FYNNEI in the germline V gene. With 8 bases clipped from V and 5 bases from J, the junction kept 17 bases outside the gene matches. CDR3 region: CASGTGVISDLGYGYTF. The CDR3, as DNA: TGTGCCAGCGGGACAGGGGTTATCTCCGATCTGGGATATGGCTACACCTTC. The full variable domain, in which reference TRBV2 and TRBJ1-2 provide the parts outside the CDR3, is EPEVTQTPSHQVTQMGQEVILRCVPISNHLYFYWYRQILGQKVEFLVSFYNNEISEKSEIFDDQFSVERPDGSNFTLKIRSTKLEDSAMYFCASGTGVISDLGYGYTFGSGTRLTVV.

The V call is TRBV4-2, the J call TRBJ2-5; a weak D match, TRBD2 (6 bases). This CDR3 comprises 15 residues. CDR1 and CDR2 (germline): LGHNA, YNFKEQ. V gave up 0 bases and J gave up 4 bases, with 12 bases separating them. The CDR3 DNA reads as TGTGCCAGCAGCCAAGATAGGGGACTTGGAGAGACCCAGTACTTC. It yields the protein CASSQDRGLGETQYF.

The chain recombines TRBV7-6 with TRBJ2-7, with D tentatively TRBD1 (5 bases). V was shortened by 1 base and J by 4 bases, with 11 bases between the two germline ends. The CDR3 totals 14 residues. Germline V gene lookup returns CDR1 SGHVS and CDR2 FNYEAQ. DNA for the CDR3: TGTGCCAGCAGCTTAGAAGGGGATCCTTACGAGCAGTACTTC. This translates into CASSLEGDPYEQYF.

This chain links TRBV7-2 with TRBJ2-7; 8 bases map to TRBD1. Germline trimming cut 6 bases from V and 3 bases from J; bases unmatched to any gene: 7. Germline V gene sequence: CDR1 SGHTA, CDR2 FQGNSA. This CDR3 comprises 14 residues. In nucleotides, the CDR3 is TGTGCCAGCAGTCTCAGGACAGGGCACTACGAGCAGTACTTC. Translated, it gives CASSLRTGHYEQYF.

This clonotype was seen a handful of times. The gene calls are TRBV3-1 and TRBJ2-5, with 7 bases fitting TRBD1. Unmatched junction bases numbered 12, after V lost 3 bases and J lost 2 bases. In germline, CDR1 is LGHDT, CDR2 YNNKEL (reference sequence). This CDR3 spans 17 amino acids. For the CDR3, the DNA is TGTGCCAGCAGCCACTCGGCCACAGGGGCCCTGCAAGAGACCCAGTACTTC. Translating it yields CASSHSATGALQETQYF.

The chain joins TRBV5-1 to TRBJ2-7; 7 bases line up with TRBD1. Trimming took 0 bases from V and 1 from J; bases not matched to a gene: 19. From germline, CDR1 is SGHRS and CDR2 YFSETQ. The CDR3 consists of 20 residues. CDR3 sequence (DNA): TGCGCCAGCAGCTTGGGGGCCGGAGACAGGGCCCTAGAGGGTTCCTACGAGCAGTACTTC. It codes for CASSLGAGDRALEGSYEQYF.

The rearrangement joins TRBV7-8 to TRBJ1-6, with 7 bases lining up with TRBD1. The V segment lost 7 bases and the J segment 6 bases; nucleotides outside the gene matches: 9. Looked up from germline, CDR1 is SGHVS and CDR2 is FQNEAQ. This CDR3 comprises 15 residues. This CDR3 is CASNPGGGPNSPLHF. The CDR3 DNA sequence: TGTGCCAGCAACCCAGGGGGGGGCCCTAATTCACCCCTCCACTTT.

The CDR3 sequence: CASSLDTSTDTQYF. The CDR3 bases are TGTGCCAGCAGCTTAGACACCAGCACAGATACGCAGTATTTT. The chain combines TRBV11-2 with TRBJ2-3; D unresolved. The CDR3 is made up of 14 amino acids. Trimming pared 0 bases from V and 0 bases from J, leaving 4 bases between. The V gene's germline CDR1 is SGHAT and CDR2 FQNNGV. Full variable domain (rest looked up from reference TRBV11-2 and TRBJ2-3): EAGVAQSPRYKIIEKRQSVAFWCNPISGHATLYWYQQILGQGPKLLIQFQNNGVVDDSQLPKDRFSAERLKGVDSTLKIQPAKLEDSAVYLCASSLDTSTDTQYFGPGTRLTVL.

This clonotype has ten or more counts. The V call is TRBV20-1, the J call TRBJ2-2; D might be TRBD1 (6 bases). In germline, CDR1 is DFQATT, CDR2 SNEGSKA (reference sequence). Trimming took off 2 bases at V and 7 bases at J, with 14 bases between the two ends. The CDR3 has 14 residues. The CDR3 protein is CSARKAGDRGELFF. The CDR3 bases are TGCAGTGCTAGAAAGGCAGGGGACCGCGGGGAGCTGTTTTTT.

V gene TRBV12-5 combines with J gene TRBJ2-1, with D hard to call. This CDR3 is built from 12 residues. Germline V gene sequence: CDR1 LGHNT, CDR2 FRNRAP. The V gene lost 3 bases and the J gene lost 9 bases, with 9 bases spanning the gap. The CDR3 loop reads CASGFGASEQFF. CDR3 sequence (DNA): TGTGCTAGTGGTTTTGGCGCCAGTGAGCAGTTCTTC.

The sample holds many counts of this clonotype. The chain links TRBV7-6 to TRBJ1-2; no clear D gene. This CDR3 contains 13 residues. V lost 1 base to trimming and J lost 4 bases, with 7 bases between them. The germline gives CDR1 SGHVS, CDR2 FNYEAQ. The CDR3 DNA is TGTGCCAGCAGCTTAGTACAGAGCTATGGCTACACCTTC. This codes for CASSLVQSYGYTF.

The chain links TRBV7-7 to TRBJ2-5, with 10 bases that match TRBD1. The V gene end was trimmed by 5 bases and the J gene end by 2 bases; junction bases not matched to a gene: 5. The CDR3 length is 15 residues. CDR1 is SSHAT, CDR2 FNYEAQ, per germline (reference sequence). CDR3 coding DNA: TGTGCCAGCAGCAAGGGACAGGGGTGGCAAGAGACCCAGTACTTC. Encoded protein: CASSKGQGWQETQYF.

V gene TRBV10-2 combines with J gene TRBJ2-7, with TRBD1 matching over 11 bases. The CDR3 totals 16 residues. Germline V gene lookup returns CDR1 WSHSY and CDR2 SAAADI. The V segment lost 0 bases and the J segment 4 bases; nucleotides outside the gene matches: 5. CDR3 DNA sequence: TGCGCCAGCAGTGAGTCTGGACAGGGGGCGATTTACGAGCAGTACGTC. Protein: CASSESGQGAIYEQYV.